Shown below are 18 T cell receptor beta chains from a single sample sequenced in a study of T cell changes during pregnancy in multiple sclerosis. The method was immunoSEQ multiplex PCR; TCRdb's version includes in-frame clones alone and lacks a portion of them. The sample shows tens of thousands of clones, around 90% of them seen only once. This specimen consisted of CD4+ T cells from peripheral blood mononuclear cells, obtained in the second trimester of pregnancy. Every receptor here comes from a female donor with multiple sclerosis, enrolled in a pregnancy study.

The chain employs TRBV18 and TRBJ1-1, with 8 nucleotides matching TRBD1. The CDR3 covers 15 residues. The trim removed 3 bases at V and 2 bases at J, leaving 5 bases unmatched. Germline V CDR1 and CDR2: KGHSH, LQKENI. In DNA, the CDR3 is TGTGCCAGCTCACCCCAGGGGGCCCAAAACACTGAAGCTTTCTTT. Protein product: CASSPQGAQNTEAFF.

This clone was recorded a few times. V usage is TRBV2 and J usage is TRBJ1-1, with D possibly being TRBD1 (5 bases). The CDR3 is 14 residues long. The germline CDR1 and CDR2 sequences are SNHLY and FYNNEI. Trimming removed 7 bases from V and 1 base from J, with 13 bases in between. The CDR3 nucleotides are TGTGCCAGCAACCTTGGAGGGACGAACACTGAAGCTTTCTTT. Amino acids: CASNLGGTNTEAFF.

The rearrangement links TRBV7-2 to TRBJ1-2, with 7 bases lining up with TRBD1. Trimming at V came to 4 bases and at J to 5 bases, leaving 7 bases not matched to a gene. This CDR3 contains 14 residues. Germline V gene lookup returns CDR1 SGHTA and CDR2 FQGNSA. The CDR3 DNA reads TGTGCCAGCAGCTCTCATGGGACAGTTTATGGCTACACCTTC. It encodes CASSSHGTVYGYTF.

The chain joins TRBV4-2 to TRBJ2-5, with D possibly TRBD1 on 5 matching bases. Germline lookup yields CDR1 LGHNA and CDR2 YNFKEQ. This CDR3 comprises 12 residues. The ends were cut back, 4 bases at V and 2 bases at J, with 5 bases in the middle. The CDR3 DNA is TGTGCCAGCAGCCGGACACAAGAGACCCAGTACTTC. The encoded protein is CASSRTQETQYF.

J is TRBJ1-6 and V is TRBV5-1; 7 positions match TRBD1. V trimming: 2 bases; J trimming: 8 bases; junction bases outside the gene matches: 16. The CDR3 covers 18 residues. The germline gives CDR1 SGHRS, CDR2 YFSETQ. The CDR3 DNA sequence: TGCGCCAGCAGCTTCAGCGGACAGGTCGGGGTCCCCTATTCACCCCTCCACTTT. Translated: CASSFSGQVGVPYSPLHF.

The chain carries TRBV28 and TRBJ2-2, with D perhaps matching TRBD2 (6 bases). The CDR3 has 17 residues. CDR1 is MDHEN and CDR2 is SYDVKM in the germline V gene. V was cut by 6 bases and J by 7 bases, with 24 bases left in between. Written as DNA, the CDR3 is TGTGCCAGCAGCTCGGGGTTCGGGGCGGGGTTTAACGGGGAGCTGTTTTTT. This encodes CASSSGFGAGFNGELFF.

The chain links TRBV5-6 to TRBJ2-7; TRBD2 might be the D (7 bases). With 7 bases removed from V and 1 base from J, the gap between germline ends came to 15 bases. Germline-derived CDR1 and CDR2 are SGHDT and YYEEEE. The CDR3 length is 14 residues. CDR3 sequence: CASYRGGRSYEQYF. CDR3 nucleotide sequence: TGTGCCAGCTATAGGGGGGGGCGATCCTACGAGCAGTACTTC. The whole variable domain, filled in from reference TRBV5-6 and TRBJ2-7, reads DAGVTQSPTHLIKTRGQQVTLRCSPKSGHDTVSWYQQALGQGPQFIFQYYEEEERQRGNFPDRFSGHQFPNYSSELNVNALLLGDSALYLCASYRGGRSYEQYFGPGTRLTVT.

The CDR3 region is CASSPSTGDRGYGYTF. CDR3 DNA: TGTGCCAGTAGTCCCTCAACCGGGGACAGGGGCTATGGCTACACCTTC. The chain joins TRBV19 to TRBJ1-2; 10 bases align to TRBD1. Germline assignment: CDR1 LNHDA and CDR2 SQIVND (reference sequence). The CDR3 consists of 16 residues. The V segment lost 5 bases and the J segment 4 bases; nucleotides outside the gene matches: 10.

The chain couples TRBV14 to TRBJ2-5, with 10 bases aligning to TRBD1. The V gene's germline CDR1 is SGHDN and CDR2 FVKESK. The CDR3 runs 16 residues. Germline trimming cut 3 bases from V and 0 bases from J; bases unmatched to any gene: 4. The CDR3 nucleotides read TGTGCCAGCAGCCACTTAGGACAGGGGGACCAAGAGACCCAGTACTTC. Translation: CASSHLGQGDQETQYF. Supplemented by reference TRBV14 and TRBJ2-5, the full variable domain reads EAGVTQFPSHSVIEKGQTVTLRCDPISGHDNLYWYRRVMGKEIKFLLHFVKESKQDESGMPNNRFLAERTGGTYSTLKVQPAELEDSGVYFCASSHLGQGDQETQYFGPGTRLLVL.

V gene TRBV19 combines with J gene TRBJ1-4; possible D gene TRBD1, 5 bases. This CDR3 is built from 16 residues. Germline V CDR1 and CDR2: LNHDA, SQIVND (reference sequence). V gave up 7 bases and J gave up 0 bases, with 15 bases separating them. Written as DNA, the CDR3 is TGTGCCAGTAAGAAATCTGCGGGGGCAACTAATGAAAAACTGTTTTTT. It encodes CASKKSAGATNEKLFF.

This clone was counted a single time. V and J are TRBV29-1 and TRBJ2-5; D not resolved. The CDR3 is 12 amino acids. Trimming took off 3 bases at V and 5 bases at J, with 10 bases between the two ends. Germline V lookup: CDR1 SQVTM, CDR2 ANQGSEA. The CDR3 sequence: CSVEVGEETQYF. CDR3 sequence (DNA): TGCAGCGTTGAGGTCGGTGAGGAGACCCAGTACTTC.

This clone was found a few times. The CDR3 here is CASSLTLAGSTEAFF. As DNA, the CDR3 is TGTGCCAGCAGCTTAACCCTCGCGGGGTCAACTGAAGCTTTCTTT. The chain is built from TRBV13 and TRBJ1-1; D is unclear. Trimming shortened V by 2 bases and J by 5 bases, and 15 bases separated the two germline ends. The germline V gene has CDR1 PRHDT and CDR2 FYEKMQ (reference sequence). The CDR3 extends over 15 amino acids.

The chain has TRBV5-1 and TRBJ1-1, with D maybe TRBD1 (6 bases). There are 16 residues in the CDR3. Deletions cut 7 bases from V and 0 bases from J, with 19 bases between. Germline V gene lookup returns CDR1 SGHRS and CDR2 YFSETQ. This chain's CDR3 is CASGRGGTLMNTEAFF. CDR3 sequence (DNA): TGCGCCAGCGGCCGCGGGGGGACACTCATGAACACTGAAGCTTTCTTT.

The CDR3 coding sequence is TGTGCCTGGAGAATTTCGGGACAGGGGTCACCCCTCCACTTT. Its protein product is CAWRISGQGSPLHF. The rearrangement joins TRBV30 to TRBJ1-6; 10 nucleotides line up with TRBD1. CDR3 length: 14 residues. The germline V gene has CDR1 GTSNPN and CDR2 SVGIG (reference sequence). The ends lost 3 bases at V and 10 bases at J; junction bases unmatched: 6.

The V gene is TRBV5-1, the J gene TRBJ2-4, with D perhaps TRBD1 (5 bases). Germline-derived CDR1 and CDR2 are SGHRS and YFSETQ. The CDR3 length is 16 residues. The germline V and J ends were trimmed by 4 bases and 0 bases, with 14 bases remaining between them. The CDR3 reads CASSTRTSLAKNIQYF. CDR3 sequence (DNA): TGCGCCAGCAGCACAAGGACAAGTCTAGCCAAAAACATTCAGTACTTC. Complete variable domain (other parts from reference TRBV5-1 and TRBJ2-4): KAGVTQTPRYLIKTRGQQVTLSCSPISGHRSVSWYQQTPGQGLQFLFEYFSETQRNKGNFPGRFSGRQFSNSRSEMNVSTLELGDSALYLCASSTRTSLAKNIQYFGAGTRLSVL.

The rearrangement links TRBV5-6 to TRBJ2-1; 8 nucleotides align to TRBD2. CDR1 is SGHDT and CDR2 is YYEEEE in the germline V gene. This CDR3 has 16 amino acids. V dropped 2 bases and J dropped 0; count of bases not matched to a gene: 4. CDR3 nucleotide sequence: TGTGCCAGCAGCTTCGGGGGGGTACGCTCCTACAATGAGCAGTTCTTC. It translates to CASSFGGVRSYNEQFF.

The chain carries TRBV5-8 and TRBJ2-7; D is unresolved. V lost 1 base and J 3 bases, leaving 8 bases between the germline ends. The CDR3 runs 13 residues. The V gene's germline CDR1 is SGHTS and CDR2 YDEGEE. The CDR3 nucleotides read TGTGCCAGCAGCTTGAGTGGCCACTACGAGCAGTACTTC. Its protein is CASSLSGHYEQYF.

The gene calls are TRBV5-1 and TRBJ1-1; no firm D call. This CDR3 is 14 amino acids long. CDR1 and CDR2 from the germline V gene are SGHRS and YFSETQ. V lost 5 bases to trimming and J lost 1 base, with 12 bases between them. The CDR3 loop reads CASSNPGGNTEAFF. CDR3 bases: TGCGCCAGCAGTAACCCGGGTGGGAACACTGAAGCTTTCTTT.